The rows below give T cell receptor beta chains drawn from one sample of a study of blood T cell repertoires in COVID-19. Assay: immunoSEQ multiplex PCR; the TCRdb copy retains only in-frame clones and omits some. The repertoire includes roughly 120,000 clones, around 88% of them detected once, and approximately 5% sits in the top ten. Sequencing input: peripheral blood. The receptors were sampled from a human donor in a cohort sampled during active COVID-19. Both conserved end residues are part of each CDR3. The order of the fields is clone size, V gene, J gene, D gene, CDR3 DNA, CDR3 protein. The D gene is left open where the match is weak. The size field is filled for only some rows; it gives once, few, many or a size class.

>-|TRBV12-3/TRBV12-4|TRBJ2-2|TRBD1
TGTGCCAGCAGTTGGACAGGGCTCCGGGAGCTGTTTTTT
CASSWTGLRELFF
>-|TRBV24-1|TRBJ1-5|TRBD1
TGTGCCACCAGTGATTTAAAGGGGGCAAGCAATCAGCCCCAGCATTTT
CATSDLKGASNQPQHF
>-|TRBV5-1|TRBJ2-1|TRBD2
TGCGCCAGCTCCCACCAAGGGGCGGGAGGTAAAGGAGTAGCCTACAATGAGCAGTTCTTC
CASSHQGAGGKGVAYNEQFF
>few|TRBV7-9|TRBJ2-7|TRBD2
TGTGCCAGCAGCCCTGGGACTAGCTACAACTTC
CASSPGTSYNF
>-|TRBV7-6|TRBJ2-3|TRBD2
TGTGCCAGCAGCCCCAGAGGGATAGCGGGAGGTATAGATACGCAGTATTTT
CASSPRGIAGGIDTQYF
>-|TRBV19|TRBJ1-1|TRBD1
TGTGCCAGTAGTCCCCACAGGGGCAGACCTGAAGCTTTCTTT
CASSPHRGRPEAFF
>-|TRBV7-3|TRBJ2-1|TRBD2
TGTGCCAGCAGCTTACTAGCGGGAGAGGTAAATGAGCAGTTCTTC
CASSLLAGEVNEQFF
>-|TRBV28|TRBJ2-2|TRBD1
TGTGCCAGCAGTACCCTTCGGACAGGGAAGAACACCGGGGAGCTGTTTTTT
CASSTLRTGKNTGELFF
>-|TRBV27|TRBJ1-5|-
TGTGCCAGCAGTCCCCCAGGTGGAGGGGGCAATCAGCCCCAGCATTTT
CASSPPGGGGNQPQHF
>-|TRBV30|TRBJ2-3|-
TGTGCCTGGAGCCGAACCTACTCTAACAGTCGGTCGGTCACAGATACGCAGTATTTT
CAWSRTYSNSRSVTDTQYF
>-|TRBV6-5|TRBJ1-6|-
TGTGCCAGCAGCTTGACAGGCTCTAATAATTCACCCCTCCACTTT
CASSLTGSNNSPLHF
>-|TRBV6-5|TRBJ1-1|TRBD1
TGTGCCAGCAGCCGACAGGGGGCTCGGTCTGAAGCTTTCTTT
CASSRQGARSEAFF
>-|TRBV28|TRBJ2-3|TRBD2
TGTGCCAGCAGTTCAACTAGCGGGAGGCGGGGCACAGATACGCAGTATTTT
CASSSTSGRRGTDTQYF
>many|TRBV7-2|TRBJ2-1|TRBD2
TGTGCCAGCAGCTTAGAGCGGACTAGTAAGTTCTTC
CASSLERTSKFF
>-|TRBV30|TRBJ2-1|-
TGTGCCTGGACCTGGAGCTCCTACAATGAGCAGTTCTTC
CAWTWSSYNEQFF
>once|TRBV24-1|TRBJ2-2|TRBD2
TGTGCCACCAGTGATTTTAGCGGGAGGGTAAACACCGGGGAGCTGTTTTTT
CATSDFSGRVNTGELFF
>once|TRBV18|TRBJ2-7|-
TGTGCCAGCTCACCTACGGGAGCCGAGCAGTACTTC
CASSPTGAEQYF
>once|TRBV5-4|TRBJ2-7|-
TGTGCCAGCAGCGTCGACAGCTACGAGCAGTACTTC
CASSVDSYEQYF
>few|TRBV5-1|TRBJ1-1|TRBD1
TGCGCCAGCAGCTTGCTACAGGGGGTTACTGAAGCTTTCTTT
CASSLLQGVTEAFF
>-|TRBV4-2|TRBJ2-2|TRBD2
TGTGCCAGCAGCCGTGAAGCGGGAGTCGCCGGGGAGCTGTTTTTT
CASSREAGVAGELFF
>once|TRBV5-1|TRBJ1-1|-
TGCGCCAGCAGCTTGCGGACAGTAGTCGGTGAAGCTTTCTTT
CASSLRTVVGEAFF
>once|TRBV6-5|TRBJ2-5|TRBD1
TGTGCCAGCAGTTCCCTCAAGGGGGCGGACCAAGAGACCCAGTACTTC
CASSSLKGADQETQYF
>-|TRBV18|TRBJ2-2|TRBD1
TGTGCCAGCTCACCGCTCCAGGGGGCGGACACCGGGGAGCTGTTTTTT
CASSPLQGADTGELFF
>-|TRBV27|TRBJ2-5|-
TGTGCCAGCAGTGTCACCCGGAGGGAAACCCCCCTCGACTTC
CASSVTRRETPLDF
>-|TRBV27|TRBJ2-5|-
TGTGCCAGCAGTCCACAGGGTGCCCAAGAGACCCAGTACTTC
CASSPQGAQETQYF
>-|TRBV24-1|TRBJ2-7|TRBD2
TGTGCCACCAGGCGGGGGTCAGGTGTCTACGAGCAGTACTTC
CATRRGSGVYEQYF
>-|TRBV18|TRBJ1-5|-
TGTGCCAGCTCACCAGTCAGGGAAACCTATCAGCCCCAGCATTTT
CASSPVRETYQPQHF
>once|TRBV6-5|TRBJ2-7|-
TGTGCCAGCAGCCTGACAGTCGCCCCAGCCTACGAGCAGTACTTC
CASSLTVAPAYEQYF
>-|TRBV7-8|TRBJ1-2|-
TGTGCCAGCAGCCCGGGGGGGGCCTATGGCTACACCTTC
CASSPGGAYGYTF
>-|TRBV19|TRBJ1-3|-
TGTGCCAGTATCCCAACTTCCTCTGGAAACACCATATATTTT
CASIPTSSGNTIYF
>-|TRBV10-3|TRBJ2-1|-
TGTGCCATCAGTGAGCCCGGCCTAGGTGATGAGCAGTTCTTC
CAISEPGLGDEQFF
>-|TRBV28|TRBJ2-7|-
TGTGCCAGCAGTTTGCGGCAGGGTCTCTACGAGCAGTACTTC
CASSLRQGLYEQYF
>once|TRBV27|TRBJ2-1|TRBD1
TGTGCCAGCAGTTTATTAGACAGGGTGGGTTTCAATGAGCAGTTCTTC
CASSLLDRVGFNEQFF
>-|TRBV6-5|TRBJ2-2|-
TGTGCCAGCAGTCGGGTCAGGGCAGGGTCCGGGGAGCTGTTTTTT
CASSRVRAGSGELFF
>-|TRBV5-6|TRBJ1-6|-
TGTGCCAGCAGCCCACGACAGGCCAATTCACCCCTCCACTTT
CASSPRQANSPLHF
>few|TRBV20-1|TRBJ2-7|TRBD2
TGCAGTGCTAGTGGGGTAGCGGGAGGGCCTCATAGCTCCTACGAGCAGTACTTC
CSASGVAGGPHSSYEQYF
>-|TRBV27|TRBJ1-1|-
TGTGCCAGCAGCCCTGGGAGAGACCCTTACACTGAAGCTTTCTTT
CASSPGRDPYTEAFF
>-|TRBV18|TRBJ2-1|TRBD1
TGTGCCGGACGGGGACAGGGTCGGAATGAGCAGTTCTTC
CAGRGQGRNEQFF
>-|TRBV15|TRBJ2-7|TRBD1
TGTGCCACCAGCCGGGACAGGGGAACCTACGAGCAGTACTTC
CATSRDRGTYEQYF
>few|TRBV2|TRBJ1-5|TRBD1
TGTGCCAGCAGAACAGGGGGCTCACGGCAGCCCCAGCATTTT
CASRTGGSRQPQHF
>-|TRBV5-1|TRBJ2-1|TRBD2
TGCGCCAGCAGCTACGGACTAGCGGGAGGGATGGGCGCGGATGAGCAGTTCTTC
CASSYGLAGGMGADEQFF
>-|TRBV4-3|TRBJ2-4|TRBD2
TGCGCCAGCAGCCAAGATCCCGGGAGGACTGTAGCCAAAAACATTCAGTACTTC
CASSQDPGRTVAKNIQYF
>-|TRBV19|TRBJ1-2|-
TGTGCCAGTAGTATCGGGGGGGGCACGAGGAACTATGGCTACACCTTC
CASSIGGGTRNYGYTF
>-|TRBV4-1|TRBJ1-5|TRBD1
TGCGCCAGCAGCCAAGACCCGGGACAGAGGGGCAATCAGCCCCAGCATTTT
CASSQDPGQRGNQPQHF
>-|TRBV4-2|TRBJ1-2|-
TGTGCCAGCAGCCGCTTGGGAGGAACTTATGGCTACACCTTC
CASSRLGGTYGYTF
>few|TRBV7-8|TRBJ2-7|-
TGTGCCAGCAGCTTAGCGGGGAGGACCCCCTACGAGCAGTACTTC
CASSLAGRTPYEQYF
>-|TRBV27|TRBJ2-1|TRBD2
TGTGCCAGCAGTTTATTTCCCCTTGGGGCTAGCGGGACCGACAATGAGCAGTTCTTC
CASSLFPLGASGTDNEQFF
>-|TRBV24-1|TRBJ1-2|-
TGTGCCACCAGTGATCCGGGGTCTGGCTACACCTTC
CATSDPGSGYTF
>-|TRBV5-6|TRBJ1-5|TRBD1
TGTGCCAGCAGCCTGACAGGGGGCAATCAGCCCCAGCATTTT
CASSLTGGNQPQHF
>-|TRBV6-5|TRBJ2-7|TRBD1
TGTGCCAGCAGTTATCGGACAGGGGGGGAGCAGTACTTC
CASSYRTGGEQYF
>-|TRBV5-4|TRBJ1-2|TRBD1
TGTGCCAGCAGCTTGGGGGGAGGACAGGGGGCTAACAACTATGGCTACACCTTC
CASSLGGGQGANNYGYTF
>-|TRBV5-1|TRBJ2-5|TRBD1
TGCGCCAGCAGCACAGGACAGGCTCAAGAGACCCAGTACTTC
CASSTGQAQETQYF